Listed below are T cell receptor beta chains from one sample, sequenced in a study of PD-1 blockade in mismatch repair-deficient tumors. Sequencing was performed with immunoSEQ multiplex PCR; in TCRdb, only in-frame clones are kept and a portion is missing. This table has tens of thousands of clones, roughly 80% appearing once. The specimen was peripheral blood, collected 12 weeks after starting pembrolizumab. The receptor set was obtained from an adult with mismatch repair-deficient cancer. CDR3s include the opening cysteine and the closing phenylalanine or tryptophan. A D gene is named only where the DNA matches it firmly. Clone size is not always given. Where it is, it says once, few, many or a class for expanded clones.

v_call: TRBV6-5
clone_size: -
d_call: TRBD1
j_call: TRBJ1-1
cdr3_aa: CASSYSRQGAPGAFF
cdr3_nt: TGTGCCAGCAGTTACTCGCGTCAGGGGGCGCCGGGAGCTTTCTTT

v_call: TRBV21-1
clone_size: -
d_call: -
j_call: TRBJ2-2
cdr3_aa: CASSLWEPGELFF
cdr3_nt: TGTGCCAGCAGCCTATGGGAGCCCGGGGAGCTGTTTTTT

v_call: TRBV7-9
clone_size: -
d_call: -
j_call: TRBJ1-2
cdr3_aa: CASSESPAEYGYTF
cdr3_nt: TGTGCCAGCAGCGAAAGCCCCGCGGAGTATGGCTACACCTTC

v_call: TRBV12-5
clone_size: -
d_call: TRBD2
j_call: TRBJ2-1
cdr3_aa: CASGRGLAGTNEQFF
cdr3_nt: TGTGCTAGTGGTCGGGGACTAGCGGGAACTAATGAGCAGTTCTTC

v_call: TRBV7-8
clone_size: -
d_call: TRBD2
j_call: TRBJ2-7
cdr3_aa: CASSRIGTSGEGEQYF
cdr3_nt: TGTGCCAGCAGTAGAATCGGGACTAGCGGAGAGGGCGAGCAGTACTTC

v_call: TRBV6-1
clone_size: once
d_call: TRBD1
j_call: TRBJ1-4
cdr3_aa: CASTSTGVGEKLFF
cdr3_nt: TGTGCCAGCACCTCGACAGGGGTGGGTGAAAAACTGTTTTTT

v_call: TRBV28
clone_size: -
d_call: -
j_call: TRBJ2-7
cdr3_aa: CASRIEYEQYF
cdr3_nt: TGTGCCAGCAGGATCGAGTACGAGCAGTACTTC

v_call: TRBV6-5
clone_size: -
d_call: -
j_call: TRBJ2-3
cdr3_aa: CASRAGQSAADTQYF
cdr3_nt: TGTGCCAGCAGAGCCGGGCAGTCGGCGGCAGATACGCAGTATTTT

v_call: TRBV11-3
clone_size: -
d_call: -
j_call: TRBJ2-7
cdr3_aa: CASSRSGYEQYF
cdr3_nt: TGTGCCAGCAGCCGGAGTGGTTACGAGCAGTACTTC

v_call: TRBV12-5
clone_size: -
d_call: TRBD1
j_call: TRBJ1-1
cdr3_aa: CASGLDGTVLNTEAFF
cdr3_nt: TGTGCTAGTGGTTTGGACGGGACAGTCCTGAACACTGAAGCTTTCTTT

v_call: TRBV5-1
clone_size: -
d_call: TRBD1
j_call: TRBJ1-2
cdr3_aa: CASSFTTGGQANYGYTF
cdr3_nt: TGCGCCAGCAGCTTTACCACAGGGGGTCAGGCTAACTATGGCTACACCTTC

v_call: TRBV9
clone_size: -
d_call: -
j_call: TRBJ1-4
cdr3_aa: CASSPRRGLRGANEKLFF
cdr3_nt: TGTGCCAGCAGCCCCCGTCGAGGTTTGAGGGGGGCTAATGAAAAACTGTTTTTT

v_call: TRBV28
clone_size: -
d_call: -
j_call: TRBJ2-6
cdr3_aa: CASRSPLPGTGANVLTF
cdr3_nt: TGTGCCAGCAGATCACCGCTCCCGGGGACCGGGGCCAACGTCCTGACTTTC

v_call: TRBV5-5
clone_size: -
d_call: -
j_call: TRBJ1-4
cdr3_aa: CASSLEGGSANEKLFF
cdr3_nt: TGTGCCAGCAGCTTGGAGGGTGGGTCGGCTAATGAAAAACTGTTTTTT

v_call: TRBV5-5
clone_size: -
d_call: -
j_call: TRBJ2-7
cdr3_aa: CASSLERQSYEQYF
cdr3_nt: TGTGCCAGCAGCTTGGAACGGCAGAGCTACGAGCAGTACTTC

v_call: TRBV4-1
clone_size: -
d_call: -
j_call: TRBJ1-5
cdr3_aa: CASSQPSGEGHQPQHF
cdr3_nt: TGCGCCAGCAGCCAACCCAGCGGGGAGGGACATCAGCCCCAGCATTTT

v_call: TRBV12-5
clone_size: -
d_call: -
j_call: TRBJ2-7
cdr3_aa: CASTRQGLYEQYF
cdr3_nt: TGTGCTAGTACCCGCCAGGGCCTTTACGAGCAGTACTTC

v_call: TRBV15
clone_size: -
d_call: -
j_call: TRBJ2-1
cdr3_aa: CATSRDRQATFEQFF
cdr3_nt: TGTGCCACCAGCAGAGATCGGCAGGCAACTTTTGAGCAGTTCTTC

v_call: TRBV7-2
clone_size: -
d_call: -
j_call: TRBJ1-3
cdr3_aa: CASSLGGLPGNTIYF
cdr3_nt: TGTGCCAGCAGCCTCGGAGGGCTTCCTGGAAACACCATATATTTT

v_call: TRBV4-3
clone_size: -
d_call: -
j_call: TRBJ1-1
cdr3_aa: CASSQRVGSTEAFF
cdr3_nt: TGCGCCAGCAGCCAAAGGGTGGGGAGCACTGAAGCTTTCTTT

v_call: TRBV5-6
clone_size: few
d_call: -
j_call: TRBJ1-2
cdr3_aa: CASRDMLNYGYTF
cdr3_nt: TGTGCCAGCAGGGACATGCTTAACTATGGCTACACCTTC

v_call: TRBV5-1
clone_size: -
d_call: -
j_call: TRBJ2-6
cdr3_aa: CASSLEGGAGANVLTF
cdr3_nt: TGCGCCAGCAGCTTGGAGGGGGGAGCCGGGGCCAACGTCCTGACTTTC

v_call: TRBV7-9
clone_size: -
d_call: -
j_call: TRBJ2-7
cdr3_aa: CATVEPPLWEQYF
cdr3_nt: TGTGCCACCGTTGAGCCCCCTCTTTGGGAGCAGTACTTC

v_call: TRBV5-5
clone_size: -
d_call: -
j_call: TRBJ2-7
cdr3_aa: CASSLEGGRAAYEQYF
cdr3_nt: TGTGCCAGCAGCTTGGAGGGAGGCAGGGCCGCCTACGAGCAGTACTTC

v_call: TRBV5-6
clone_size: -
d_call: -
j_call: TRBJ1-2
cdr3_aa: CASSSIGGDYGYTF
cdr3_nt: TGTGCCAGCAGCTCCATAGGGGGGGACTATGGCTACACCTTC

v_call: TRBV7-9
clone_size: -
d_call: -
j_call: TRBJ2-3
cdr3_aa: CASSLAPDTQYF
cdr3_nt: TGTGCCAGCAGCTTAGCGCCTGATACGCAGTATTTT

v_call: TRBV30
clone_size: -
d_call: -
j_call: TRBJ2-2
cdr3_aa: CAWRSTGRGRNTGELFF
cdr3_nt: TGCGCCTGGAGATCCACGGGCCGGGGGAGGAACACCGGGGAGCTGTTTTTT

v_call: TRBV2
clone_size: -
d_call: -
j_call: TRBJ1-4
cdr3_aa: CASSPTPPGIEKLFF
cdr3_nt: TGTGCCAGCAGTCCTACACCACCTGGTATTGAAAAACTGTTTTTT

v_call: TRBV13
clone_size: few
d_call: -
j_call: TRBJ1-5
cdr3_aa: CASSLGRGNQPQHF
cdr3_nt: TGTGCCAGCAGCTTAGGACGTGGCAATCAGCCCCAGCATTTT

v_call: TRBV4-2
clone_size: -
d_call: -
j_call: TRBJ2-7
cdr3_aa: CASSFFLGESSYEQYF
cdr3_nt: TGTGCCAGCAGCTTCTTCCTGGGGGAGTCTTCCTACGAGCAGTACTTC

v_call: TRBV29-1
clone_size: once
d_call: -
j_call: TRBJ2-1
cdr3_aa: CSVAPSYNEQFF
cdr3_nt: TGCAGCGTTGCACCATCCTACAATGAGCAGTTCTTC

v_call: TRBV10-3
clone_size: -
d_call: TRBD2
j_call: TRBJ2-7
cdr3_aa: CAIDGGSGSSEQYF
cdr3_nt: TGTGCCATCGATGGGGGTAGCGGGAGTTCCGAGCAGTACTTC

v_call: TRBV11-2
clone_size: few
d_call: -
j_call: TRBJ1-2
cdr3_aa: CASSLDQGRSGGYTF
cdr3_nt: TGTGCCAGCAGCTTAGATCAGGGTCGAAGTGGTGGCTACACCTTC